This record looks at one TCR beta chain sequence and its context. There is no known antigen for this receptor. No base-level quality is on record; no much larger clone is a single base apart. The library was generated by PCR. DNA from cultured CD4+ T cells was subjected to TCR sequencing with the Oncomine TCR Beta short-read assay at the Johns Hopkins FTIC core. The QIAamp micro DNA kit was used to extract genomic DNA from the cultured CD4+ T cells. The Oncomine TCR Beta libraries from cultured CD4+ T cells were pooled using unique dual indexes and then sequenced on an Illumina iSeq 100. The paper's data handling went like this. Non-productive sequences were filtered out, and CDR3s that did not start with C, did not end with F or W, or were shorter than 7 amino acids were discarded. The MANAFEST web application was used to identify antigen-specific clonotypes by comparing peptide-stimulated wells against reference wells and other culture wells. For a clone to be called positive, the clone needed an FDR below 0.05, an odds ratio above 5, and a productive frequency above 0.1% in at least two of three replicate wells. Cross-reactive clonotypes were defined as significantly expanded in both SARS-CoV-2 spike wells and at least one common cold coronavirus spike condition. CDR3 homology was assessed with Levenshtein distances (stringdist) and unrooted phylogenetic trees (ape) in R version 3.6.1. TCRdb reanalyzed the raw reads on its own, using fastp at Q25 for trimming and MiXCR for clone calling, and kept in-frame beta chains. Every distinct CDR3 protein forms one entry, paired with its most common genes and DNA. These V and J calls originate from TCRdb's pipeline instead of the authors' own analysis. For this sample the table gives 20,000 to 30,000 distinct CDR3 sequences, of which 58% were detected only once. Around 2.7% of the sample is held by the ten biggest clonotypes.

The treatment or condition label, read with the paper, signifies: roughly 10-day PBMC culture with coronavirus spike peptide pools or control peptides (ViraFEST assay). The ViraFEST assay, used in the study, expanded antigen-specific T cells with peptide pools and then identified the expanded clonotypes through TCR sequencing. The convalescent patients' positive SARS-CoV-2 PCR tests were from March to December 2020, which was before the Alpha, Beta and Delta variants emerged in the United States. Each well held some 2 million PBMCs cultured with approximately 10 ug/ml peptide pools in IMDM containing about 5% human AB serum and 9.5 to 10 IU/ml IL-2. Half of the culture medium was replaced with fresh IL-2-containing medium on days 3 and 7. After less than twelve days of culture, CD4+ T cells were isolated by negative selection with the EasySep CD4+ T cell isolation kit. Ficoll-Paque Plus gradient centrifugation was used to isolate PBMCs from whole blood, and the isolated PBMCs were then either used fresh or cryopreserved at -140C. Culture conditions were generally each tested in triplicate wells.

This record comes from a study of vaccination and CD4 T cells after COVID-19 (dated by TCRdb to between 2020 and 2023). With respect to the entire study: Convalescent patients had a positive SARS-CoV-2 result on nasal swab PCR, and of these patients, some 10 had mild disease and one had severe disease. Post-vaccine blood samples were taken a median of around 77 days after the second vaccine dose, with a range of about 12 to 250 days. In over 8 COVID-19 convalescent patients and 4 infection-naive healthy vaccine recipients, researchers compared the spike-specific CD4+ TCR repertoire from before mRNA vaccination with the repertoire from after. Post-COVID blood samples were collected from convalescent patients a median of around 100 days after diagnosis, with a range of about 35 to 170 days. The cultures were stimulated with overlapping spike peptide pools from SARS-CoV-2 and from the common cold coronaviruses HCoV-NL63, HCoV-OC43 and HCoV-229E. Participants got two doses of the Pfizer-BioNTech BNT162b2 vaccine (n=8) or two doses of the Moderna mRNA-1273 vaccine (n=2). In control cultures, a CEFX viral epitope pool was used as positive control, an HIV-1 Nef peptide pool was used as negative control, or no peptide was added. The convalescent cohort comprised six males and four females, including two Hispanic individuals, seven Caucasians, two Asians and one multiracial person.

What the work shows at the level of the full study, not this receptor alone: The median count of SARS-CoV-2-reactive clonotypes went up from around 21 after infection to a few dozen after vaccination, although the change was not significant. Only a relatively small number of convalescent patients were included in the study, and early timepoints following natural infection were not analyzed. Among the post-vaccine SARS-CoV-2-reactive clones in convalescent patients, a median roughly 85% showed up only after vaccination, which suggests vaccine-specific priming. In convalescent patients, nearly all vaccine-specific clones (304 of 307) were found to be mono-reactive for SARS-CoV-2 spike rather than cross-reactive with common cold coronaviruses.

This clonotype originated in a human donor who had recovered from COVID-19. Sequenced material: CD4+ T cells from blood, cultured in vitro.

The CDR3 reads CASSQDRSGTGNYGYTF. The sequenced DNA is TGCGCCAGCAGCCAAGATAGAAGCGGGACAGGAAACTATGGCTACACCTTC. The chain is encoded by TRBV4-1 joined to TRBJ1-2; 8 middle bases align to TRBD1. Reading the germline V gene gives CDR1 MGHRA and CDR2 YSYEKL. Trimming accounts for 0 bases at V and 2 bases at J, while the number of junction bases matched to no gene is 8. The CDR3 contains 17 residues, cysteine and phenylalanine counted. The kept DNA is CDR3 alone, 51 bases in frame from the first base.